The 9 T cell receptor beta chains in this list originate from one sample, sequenced in a study of monozygotic twins with inflammatory bowel disease. TCRdb re-called the 5' RACE reads and gives one entry per CDR3 protein, without DNA. The ten most abundant clones cover 2.4% of a sample with nearly 450,000 distinct CDR3 sequences. The source material was blood. The receptor set was obtained from a human donor with ulcerative colitis or Crohn's disease, or a healthy co-twin of an affected twin (not recorded which).

CDR3 amino acids: CASSDTTLKVNTEAFF. The V gene is TRBV6-1, the J gene TRBJ1-1. Germline V CDR1 and CDR2: MNHNS, SASEGT. The CDR3 contains 16 residues.

V gene TRBV28 combines with J gene TRBJ1-3. Germline values: CDR1 MDHEN, CDR2 SYDVKM. The CDR3 is 14 amino acids. CDR3 region: CASRSTGTGNTIYF.

The J gene is TRBJ2-3, the V gene TRBV5-5. Germline CDR1 SGHKS, CDR2 YYEKEE (reference sequence). This CDR3 comprises 14 residues. The CDR3 sequence: CASTLGLDTDTQYF.

The chain employs TRBV7-2 and TRBJ1-2. Per germline, CDR1 SGHTA and CDR2 FQGNSA. The length of the CDR3 is 14 residues. The CDR3 loop reads CASSLDRAPDGYTF.

The V and J genes are TRBV11-1 and TRBJ2-7; the D call of TRBD1 rests on TCRdb alone, since no DNA is present to check it. The CDR3 spans 12 residues. Germline values: CDR1 SGHAT, CDR2 FQDESV (reference sequence). The CDR3 protein is CASGFTGNEQYF.

The CDR3 here is CSARLGGGANVLTF. The chain carries TRBV20-1 and TRBJ2-6. This CDR3 region has 14 residues. The germline gives CDR1 DFQATT, CDR2 SNEGSKA (reference sequence).

The gene calls are TRBV30 and TRBJ1-1; the D call from TCRdb, TRBD1, cannot be confirmed without DNA. Looked up from germline, CDR1 is GTSNPN and CDR2 is SVGIG (reference sequence). This CDR3 region has 14 residues. CDR3 in amino acids: CAWAQGPMNTEAFF.

The V call is TRBV11-2, the J call TRBJ2-2; the TCRdb D gene call, TRBD2, has no DNA to confirm it. The CDR3 consists of 17 residues. The germline CDR1 and CDR2 sequences are SGHAT and FQNNGV. This chain's CDR3 is CASSLRGGLPNTGELFF.

The V gene is TRBV6-6, the J gene TRBJ2-7; TCRdb returns TRBD2, unconfirmable since there is no DNA. Germline CDR1 MNHNY, CDR2 SVGAGI (reference sequence). The CDR3 is 12 amino acids. CDR3 region: CASLGPEYEQYF.